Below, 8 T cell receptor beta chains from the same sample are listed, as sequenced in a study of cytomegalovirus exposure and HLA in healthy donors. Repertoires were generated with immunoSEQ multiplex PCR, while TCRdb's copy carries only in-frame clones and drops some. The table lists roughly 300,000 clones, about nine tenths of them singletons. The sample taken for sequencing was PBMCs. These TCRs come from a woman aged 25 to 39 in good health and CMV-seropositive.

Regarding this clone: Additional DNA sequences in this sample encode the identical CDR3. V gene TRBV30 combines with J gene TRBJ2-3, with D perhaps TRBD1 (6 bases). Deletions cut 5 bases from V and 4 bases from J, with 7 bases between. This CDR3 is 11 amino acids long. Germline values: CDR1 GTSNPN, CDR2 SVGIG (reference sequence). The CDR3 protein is CAWAGADTQYF. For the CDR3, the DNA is TGTGCCTGGGCAGGGGCAGATACGCAGTATTTT.

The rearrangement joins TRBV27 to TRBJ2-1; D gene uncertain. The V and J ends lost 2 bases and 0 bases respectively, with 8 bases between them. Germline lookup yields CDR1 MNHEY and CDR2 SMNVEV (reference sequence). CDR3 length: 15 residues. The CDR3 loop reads CASSLADSSYNEQFF. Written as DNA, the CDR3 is TGTGCCAGCAGTTTAGCGGATAGCTCCTACAATGAGCAGTTCTTC.

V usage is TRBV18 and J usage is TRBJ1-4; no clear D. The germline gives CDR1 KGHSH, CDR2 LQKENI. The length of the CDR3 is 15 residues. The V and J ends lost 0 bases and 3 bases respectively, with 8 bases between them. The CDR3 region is CASSPPIESNEKLFF. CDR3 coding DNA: TGTGCCAGCTCACCACCGATCGAATCTAATGAAAAACTGTTTTTT.

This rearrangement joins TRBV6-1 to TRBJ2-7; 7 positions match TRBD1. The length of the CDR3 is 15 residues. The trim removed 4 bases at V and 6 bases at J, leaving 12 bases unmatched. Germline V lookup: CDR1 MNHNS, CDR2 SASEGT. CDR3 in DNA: TGTGCCAGCAGTGCTCGGACAGGCAATCTACGCGAGCAGTACTTC. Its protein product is CASSARTGNLREQYF.

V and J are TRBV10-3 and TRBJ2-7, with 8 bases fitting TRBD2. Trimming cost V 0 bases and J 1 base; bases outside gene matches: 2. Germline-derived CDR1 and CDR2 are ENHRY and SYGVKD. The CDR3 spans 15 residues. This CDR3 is CAISESGLGSYEQYF. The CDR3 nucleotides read TGTGCCATCAGTGAGTCGGGACTAGGGTCCTACGAGCAGTACTTC.

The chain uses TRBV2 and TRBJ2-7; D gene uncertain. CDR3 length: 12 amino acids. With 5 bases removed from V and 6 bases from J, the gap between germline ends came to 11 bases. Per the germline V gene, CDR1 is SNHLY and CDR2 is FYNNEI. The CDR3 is CASSNYKGEQYF. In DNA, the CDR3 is TGTGCCAGCAGTAACTACAAGGGCGAGCAGTACTTC.

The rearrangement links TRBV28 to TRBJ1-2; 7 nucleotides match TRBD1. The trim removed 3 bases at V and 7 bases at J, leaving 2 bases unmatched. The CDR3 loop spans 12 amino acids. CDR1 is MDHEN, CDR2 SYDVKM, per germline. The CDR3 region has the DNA TGTGCCAGCAGTTTCGCAGGGGGTGGCTACACCTTC. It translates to CASSFAGGGYTF.

The CDR3 nucleotides are TGTGCCAGCAGTCAGCAGACAAACACCATATATTTT. Residues: CASSQQTNTIYF. The chain has TRBV2 and TRBJ1-3, with D unresolved. This CDR3 is 12 amino acids long. Trimming took 5 bases from V and 6 from J, leaving 8 bases between them. CDR1 SNHLY and CDR2 FYNNEI come from the germline V gene.